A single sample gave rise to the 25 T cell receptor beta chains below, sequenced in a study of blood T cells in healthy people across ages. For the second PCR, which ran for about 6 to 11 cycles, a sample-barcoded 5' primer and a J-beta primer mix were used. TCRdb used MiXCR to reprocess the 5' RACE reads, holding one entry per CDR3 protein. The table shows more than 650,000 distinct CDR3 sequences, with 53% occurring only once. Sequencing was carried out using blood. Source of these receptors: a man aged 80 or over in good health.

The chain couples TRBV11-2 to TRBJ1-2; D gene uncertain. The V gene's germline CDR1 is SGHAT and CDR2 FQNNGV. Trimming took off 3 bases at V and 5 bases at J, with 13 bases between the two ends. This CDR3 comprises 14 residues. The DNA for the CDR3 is TGTGCCAGCAGCTTTGGAGCCCCTAGATATGGCTACACCTTC. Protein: CASSFGAPRYGYTF. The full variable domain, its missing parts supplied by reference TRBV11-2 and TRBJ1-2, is EAGVAQSPRYKIIEKRQSVAFWCNPISGHATLYWYQQILGQGPKLLIQFQNNGVVDDSQLPKDRFSAERLKGVDSTLKIQPAKLEDSAVYLCASSFGAPRYGYTFGSGTRLTVV.

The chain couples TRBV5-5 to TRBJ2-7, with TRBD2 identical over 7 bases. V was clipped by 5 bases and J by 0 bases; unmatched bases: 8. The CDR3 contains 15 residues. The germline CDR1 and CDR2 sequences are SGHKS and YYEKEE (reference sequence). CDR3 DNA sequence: TGTGCCAGCAGTCGACCCGGGGGGAACTCCTACGAGCAGTACTTC. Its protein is CASSRPGGNSYEQYF.

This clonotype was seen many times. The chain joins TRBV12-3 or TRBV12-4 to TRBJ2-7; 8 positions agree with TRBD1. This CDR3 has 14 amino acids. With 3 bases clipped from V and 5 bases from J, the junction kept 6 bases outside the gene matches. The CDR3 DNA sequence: TGTGCCAGCAGTTTGGGGGACAGGAACCACGAGCAGTACTTC. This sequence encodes CASSLGDRNHEQYF.

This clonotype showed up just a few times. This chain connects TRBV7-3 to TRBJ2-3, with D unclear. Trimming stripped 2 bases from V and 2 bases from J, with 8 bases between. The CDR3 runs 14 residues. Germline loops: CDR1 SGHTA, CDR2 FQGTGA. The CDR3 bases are TGTGCCAGCAGCTTACAAGGACCCACAGATACGCAGTATTTT. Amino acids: CASSLQGPTDTQYF.

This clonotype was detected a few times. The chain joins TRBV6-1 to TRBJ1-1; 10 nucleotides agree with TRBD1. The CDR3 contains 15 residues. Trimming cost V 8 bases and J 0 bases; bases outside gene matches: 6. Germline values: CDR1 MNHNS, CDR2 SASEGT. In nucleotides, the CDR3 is TGTGCCAGCCGGGACAGGGGCCTCATGAACACTGAAGCTTTCTTT. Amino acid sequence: CASRDRGLMNTEAFF.

The CDR3 DNA follows: TGTGCCTGGAGTGTTCAAGGAATTGGCTACACCTTC. Protein sequence: CAWSVQGIGYTF. This chain links TRBV30 with TRBJ1-2; no firm D call. This CDR3 has 12 amino acids. V was trimmed by 0 bases and J by 7 bases, leaving 9 bases between them. Germline V lookup: CDR1 GTSNPN, CDR2 SVGIG (reference sequence).

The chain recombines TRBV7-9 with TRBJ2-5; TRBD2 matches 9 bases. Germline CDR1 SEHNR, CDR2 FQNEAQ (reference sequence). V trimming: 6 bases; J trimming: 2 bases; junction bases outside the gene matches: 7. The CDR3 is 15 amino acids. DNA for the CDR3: TGTGCCAGCAGTCTTCTAGCGGGGCCTCAAGAGACCCAGTACTTC. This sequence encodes CASSLLAGPQETQYF.

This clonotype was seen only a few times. The CDR3 protein is CASSPGRLAKSSYNEQFF. CDR3 DNA: TGTGCCAGCAGCCCGGGGAGGCTAGCAAAGAGCTCCTACAATGAGCAGTTCTTC. The rearrangement joins TRBV12-3 or TRBV12-4 to TRBJ2-1; the D gene is possibly TRBD2 (6 bases). This CDR3 is built from 18 residues. The V end lost 6 bases, the J end lost 0 bases, and 21 bases lay between the germline ends.

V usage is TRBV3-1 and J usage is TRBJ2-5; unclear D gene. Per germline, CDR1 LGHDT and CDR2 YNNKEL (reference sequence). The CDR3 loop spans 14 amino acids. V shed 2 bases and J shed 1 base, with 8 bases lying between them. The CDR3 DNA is TGTGCCAGCAGCCAACTCGGTGCCCAAGAGACCCAGTACTTC. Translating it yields CASSQLGAQETQYF.

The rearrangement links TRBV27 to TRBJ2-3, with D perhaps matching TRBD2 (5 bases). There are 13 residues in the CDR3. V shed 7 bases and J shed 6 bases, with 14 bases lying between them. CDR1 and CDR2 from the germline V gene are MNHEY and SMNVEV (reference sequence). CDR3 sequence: CASIGPAGDTQYF. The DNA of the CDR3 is TGTGCCAGCATCGGCCCGGCGGGCGATACGCAGTATTTT.

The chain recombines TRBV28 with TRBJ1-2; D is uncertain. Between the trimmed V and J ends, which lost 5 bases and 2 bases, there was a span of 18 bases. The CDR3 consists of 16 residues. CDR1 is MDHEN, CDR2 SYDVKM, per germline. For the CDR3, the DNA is TGTGCCAGCAGTGGTAGGCCAAGGCCCCTAAACTATGGCTACACCTTC. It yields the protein CASSGRPRPLNYGYTF.

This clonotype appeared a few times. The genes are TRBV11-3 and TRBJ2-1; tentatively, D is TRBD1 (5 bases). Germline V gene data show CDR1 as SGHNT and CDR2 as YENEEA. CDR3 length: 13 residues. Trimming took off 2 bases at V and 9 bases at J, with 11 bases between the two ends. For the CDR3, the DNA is TGTGCCAGCAGCTTATTAAGGGGTGGTGAGCAGTTCTTC. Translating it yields CASSLLRGGEQFF.

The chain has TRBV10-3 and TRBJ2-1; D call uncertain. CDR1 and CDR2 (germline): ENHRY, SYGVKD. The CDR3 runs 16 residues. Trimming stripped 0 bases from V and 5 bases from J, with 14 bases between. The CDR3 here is CAISESLGNVDNEQFF. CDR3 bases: TGTGCCATCAGTGAGTCCTTGGGGAACGTTGACAATGAGCAGTTCTTC.

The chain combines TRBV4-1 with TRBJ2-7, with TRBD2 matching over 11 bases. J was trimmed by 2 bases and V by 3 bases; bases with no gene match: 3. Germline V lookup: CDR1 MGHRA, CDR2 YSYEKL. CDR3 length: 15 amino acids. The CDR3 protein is CASSQLTSGAYEQYF. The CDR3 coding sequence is TGCGCCAGCAGCCAGTTGACTAGCGGGGCCTACGAGCAGTACTTC.

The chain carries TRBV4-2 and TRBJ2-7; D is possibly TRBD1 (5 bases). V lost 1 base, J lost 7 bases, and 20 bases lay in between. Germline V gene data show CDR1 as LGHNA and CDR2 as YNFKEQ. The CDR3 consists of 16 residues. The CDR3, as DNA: TGTGCCAGCAGCCAAGTTGGGGCGTCATCCTACAATGAGCAGTACTTC. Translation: CASSQVGASSYNEQYF.

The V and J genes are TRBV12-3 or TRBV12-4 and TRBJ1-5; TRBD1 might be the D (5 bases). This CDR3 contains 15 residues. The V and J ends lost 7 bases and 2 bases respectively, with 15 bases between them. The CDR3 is CASTGGGSGNQPQHF. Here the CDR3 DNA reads TGTGCCAGCACCGGTGGGGGTTCGGGCAATCAGCCCCAGCATTTT.

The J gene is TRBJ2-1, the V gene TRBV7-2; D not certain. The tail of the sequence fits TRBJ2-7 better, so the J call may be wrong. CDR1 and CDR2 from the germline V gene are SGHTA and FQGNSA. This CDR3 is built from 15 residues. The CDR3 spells CASSPGALGHNEQYF. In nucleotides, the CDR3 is TGTGCCAGCAGCCCCGGCGCGCTGGGCCACAATGAGCAGTACTTC.

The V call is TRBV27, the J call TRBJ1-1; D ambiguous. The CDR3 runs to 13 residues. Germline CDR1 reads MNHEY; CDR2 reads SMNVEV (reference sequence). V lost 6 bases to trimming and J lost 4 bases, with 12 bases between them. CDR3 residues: CASRPGSGTEAFF. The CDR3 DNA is TGTGCCAGCAGGCCGGGATCGGGCACTGAAGCTTTCTTT.

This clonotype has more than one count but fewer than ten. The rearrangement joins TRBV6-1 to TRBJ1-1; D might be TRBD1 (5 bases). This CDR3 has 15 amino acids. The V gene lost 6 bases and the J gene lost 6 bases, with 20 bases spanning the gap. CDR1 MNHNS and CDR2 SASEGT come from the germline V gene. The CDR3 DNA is TGTGCCAGCAGCGGAACGAGGCCCTGGGGCCCTGAAGCTTTCTTT. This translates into CASSGTRPWGPEAFF.

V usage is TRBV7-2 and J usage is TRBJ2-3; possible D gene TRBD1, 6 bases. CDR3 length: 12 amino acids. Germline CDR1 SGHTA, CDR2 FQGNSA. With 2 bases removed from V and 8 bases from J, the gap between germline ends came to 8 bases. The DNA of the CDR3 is TGTGCCAGCAGCTTACAAGGGGGTACGCAGTATTTT. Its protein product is CASSLQGGTQYF.

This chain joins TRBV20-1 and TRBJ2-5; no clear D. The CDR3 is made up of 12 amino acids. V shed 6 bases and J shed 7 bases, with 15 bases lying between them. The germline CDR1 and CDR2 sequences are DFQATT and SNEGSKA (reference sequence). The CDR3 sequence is CSAQSSSGTQYF. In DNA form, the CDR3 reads TGCAGTGCCCAGTCCTCTTCCGGGACCCAGTACTTC.

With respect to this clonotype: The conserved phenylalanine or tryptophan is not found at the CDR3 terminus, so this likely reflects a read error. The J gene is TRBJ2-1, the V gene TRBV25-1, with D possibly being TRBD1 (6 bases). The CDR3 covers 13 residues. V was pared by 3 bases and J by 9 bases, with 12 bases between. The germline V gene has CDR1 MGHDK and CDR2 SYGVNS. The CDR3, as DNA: TGTGCCAGCAGTGATCACAGGGAGCGTGAGCAGTTCTTA. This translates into CASSDHREREQFL.

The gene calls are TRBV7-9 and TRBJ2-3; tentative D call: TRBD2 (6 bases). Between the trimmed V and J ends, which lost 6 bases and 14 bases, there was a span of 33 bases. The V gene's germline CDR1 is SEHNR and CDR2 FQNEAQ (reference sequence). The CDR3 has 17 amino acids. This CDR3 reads CASRGGAASPEHRYAYF. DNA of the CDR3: TGTGCCAGCAGGGGCGGGGCAGCCTCGCCCGAGCACAGATACGCGTATTTT.

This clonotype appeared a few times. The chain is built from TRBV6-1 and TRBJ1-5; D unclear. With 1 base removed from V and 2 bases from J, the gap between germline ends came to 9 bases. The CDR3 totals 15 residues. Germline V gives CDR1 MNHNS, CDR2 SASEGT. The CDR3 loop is CASSEVSLGNQPQHF. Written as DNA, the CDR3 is TGTGCCAGCAGTGAAGTTTCCCTTGGCAATCAGCCCCAGCATTTT.

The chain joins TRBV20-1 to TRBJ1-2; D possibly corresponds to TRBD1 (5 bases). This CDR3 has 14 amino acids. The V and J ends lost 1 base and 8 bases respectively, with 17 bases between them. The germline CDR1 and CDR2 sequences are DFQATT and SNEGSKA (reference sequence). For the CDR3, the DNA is TGCAGTGCTAGAGGGAGGGGAGCCAGAGGCGGCTACACCTTC. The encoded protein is CSARGRGARGGYTF.